Shown below are 20 T cell receptor beta chains from a single sample sequenced in a study of T cell repertoires in cytomegalovirus infection. TCRdb ran MiXCR on the reads and lists one entry per CDR3 protein. The sample holds approximately 250,000 distinct CDR3 sequences, roughly 9.1% seen once. The sequencing sample was made of PBMCs. These receptors were collected from a human donor in good health (CMV status not recorded). Some clones in this sample may be carry-over from other donors' samples.

This clonotype was picked up many times. CDR3 coding DNA: TGTGCCAGCAGCTTAGAATCGCAGACAGATTCCTACGAGCAGTACTTC. This translates into CASSLESQTDSYEQYF. The genes are TRBV7-2 and TRBJ2-7, with a weak D call TRBD1 (5 bases). The CDR3 has 16 residues. Germline CDR1 SGHTA, CDR2 FQGNSA. V was cut by 1 base and J by 1 base, with 14 bases left in between.

V gene TRBV15 combines with J gene TRBJ2-3, with TRBD2 matching over 9 bases. With V trimmed by 7 bases and J by 6 bases, 11 bases remained unmatched. The CDR3 length is 15 residues. CDR1 and CDR2 (germline): LNHNV, YYDKDF (reference sequence). The CDR3 protein is CATTMGLAGYDTQYF. In DNA form, the CDR3 reads TGTGCCACCACCATGGGGCTAGCGGGGTATGATACGCAGTATTTT.

This clonotype has at least ten counts. The chain carries TRBV7-2 and TRBJ1-1; 10 bases map to TRBD1. The CDR3 is 15 residues long. Per the germline V gene, CDR1 is SGHTA and CDR2 is FQGNSA. Trimming cost V 5 bases and J 4 bases; bases outside gene matches: 7. In DNA, the CDR3 is TGTGCCAGCAGCCGCCGGGACAGGGGTTTCACTGAAGCTTTCTTT. Protein sequence: CASSRRDRGFTEAFF. The whole variable domain, remainder taken from reference TRBV7-2 and TRBJ1-1, is GAGVSQSPSNKVTEKGKDVELRCDPISGHTALYWYRQSLGQGLEFLIYFQGNSAPDKSGLPSDRFSAERTGGSVSTLTIQRTQQEDSAVYLCASSRRDRGFTEAFFGQGTRLTVV.

The sample holds many counts of this clonotype. The chain is built from TRBV12-3 or TRBV12-4 and TRBJ1-5; tentatively, D is TRBD1 (5 bases). This CDR3 contains 11 residues. V dropped 5 bases and J dropped 12 bases, with 11 bases sitting between them. The CDR3 region has the DNA TGTGCCAGCAGTGAGGGGAATCTCCAGCATTTT. It yields the protein CASSEGNLQHF.

This clonotype was seen repeatedly, ten times or more. The rearrangement links TRBV3-1 to TRBJ2-2; D is possibly TRBD2 (5 bases). Germline values: CDR1 LGHDT, CDR2 YNNKEL (reference sequence). The CDR3 is 12 amino acids. Deletions cut 7 bases from V and 7 bases from J, with 10 bases between. CDR3 nucleotides: TGTGCCAGCAAGAGGGAATACGGGGAGCTGTTTTTT. Its protein is CASKREYGELFF. Drawing the rest from reference TRBV3-1 and TRBJ2-2, the complete variable domain is DTAVSQTPKYLVTQMGNDKSIKCEQNLGHDTMYWYKQDSKKFLKIMFSYNNKELIINETVPNRFSPKSPDKAHLNLHINSLELGDSAVYFCASKREYGELFFGEGSRLTVL.

The sample holds a few counts of this clonotype. The chain couples TRBV6-2 or TRBV6-3 to TRBJ2-1, with TRBD2 matching over 10 bases. V was clipped by 7 bases and J by 2 bases; unmatched bases: 2. This CDR3 spans 14 amino acids. Germline assignment: CDR1 MNHEY and CDR2 SVGEGT. The CDR3 spells CASIGLAAYNEQFF. The CDR3 DNA sequence: TGTGCCAGCATTGGACTAGCGGCCTACAATGAGCAGTTCTTC.

This clonotype appeared many times. The genes are TRBV28 and TRBJ2-1, with 8 nucleotides matching TRBD2. The length of the CDR3 is 14 residues. The J segment lost 7 bases and the V segment lost 7 bases, leaving 9 bases of the junction unmatched. Germline-derived CDR1 and CDR2 are MDHEN and SYDVKM. CDR3 in amino acids: CASTPAGTRNEQFF. CDR3 sequence (DNA): TGTGCCAGCACCCCAGCCGGGACTAGAAATGAGCAGTTCTTC.

J is TRBJ2-7 and V is TRBV7-8; D possibly corresponds to TRBD2 (6 bases). The CDR3 spans 13 residues. Between the trimmed V and J ends, which lost 0 bases and 6 bases, there was a span of 9 bases. CDR1 and CDR2 from the germline V gene are SGHVS and FQNEAQ. CDR3 in amino acids: CASSLAGGGEQYF. DNA for the CDR3: TGTGCCAGCAGCTTAGCTGGGGGAGGCGAGCAGTACTTC. Complete variable domain (other parts from reference TRBV7-8 and TRBJ2-7): GAGVSQSPRYKVAKRGQDVALRCDPISGHVSLFWYQQALGQGPEFLTYFQNEAQLDKSGLPSDRFFAERPEGSVSTLKIQRTQQEDSAVYLCASSLAGGGEQYFGPGTRLTVT.

This clonotype appeared a few times. The gene calls are TRBV3-1 and TRBJ1-1, with TRBD1 matching over 8 bases. The length of the CDR3 is 15 residues. Germline V gene lookup returns CDR1 LGHDT and CDR2 YNNKEL (reference sequence). The trim removed 4 bases at V and 4 bases at J, leaving 8 bases unmatched. The CDR3 bases are TGTGCCAGCAGCCGCAAAGGACAGGGCGGCACTGAAGCTTTCTTT. Translation gives CASSRKGQGGTEAFF. Full variable domain (remainder filled in from reference TRBV3-1 and TRBJ1-1): DTAVSQTPKYLVTQMGNDKSIKCEQNLGHDTMYWYKQDSKKFLKIMFSYNNKELIINETVPNRFSPKSPDKAHLNLHINSLELGDSAVYFCASSRKGQGGTEAFFGQGTRLTVV.

This clonotype occurred many times. V and J are TRBV7-6 and TRBJ1-5; D not certain. V was shortened by 1 base and J by 3 bases, with 13 bases between the two germline ends. The CDR3 extends over 16 amino acids. Germline V gene lookup returns CDR1 SGHVS and CDR2 FNYEAQ. The CDR3 DNA follows: TGTGCCAGCAGCTTAGATGGTGCGGTAATCAATCAGCCCCAGCATTTT. Translation gives CASSLDGAVINQPQHF.

The chain is built from TRBV7-2 and TRBJ2-1; 9 nucleotides align to TRBD2. Germline V gene data show CDR1 as SGHTA and CDR2 as FQGNSA. V trimming: 3 bases; J trimming: 2 bases; junction bases outside the gene matches: 8. CDR3 length: 17 amino acids. Here the CDR3 reads CASSFKRGDPTYNEQFF. The CDR3, as DNA: TGTGCCAGCAGCTTCAAGCGGGGGGACCCCACCTACAATGAGCAGTTCTTC.

This clonotype was observed many times. This sequence joins TRBV7-2 and TRBJ1-4; D perhaps matches TRBD1 (5 bases). This CDR3 region has 14 residues. CDR1 is SGHTA and CDR2 is FQGNSA in the germline V gene. Trimming shortened V by 5 bases and J by 10 bases, and 17 bases separated the two germline ends. Here the CDR3 reads CASSRDVLGGKLFF. The DNA of the CDR3 is TGTGCCAGCAGCCGGGACGTATTGGGCGGAAAACTGTTTTTT. The full variable domain, rest sourced from reference TRBV7-2 and TRBJ1-4, is GAGVSQSPSNKVTEKGKDVELRCDPISGHTALYWYRQSLGQGLEFLIYFQGNSAPDKSGLPSDRFSAERTGGSVSTLTIQRTQQEDSAVYLCASSRDVLGGKLFFGSGTQLSVL.

This clonotype was seen at least ten times. The J gene is TRBJ2-1, the V gene TRBV7-2; D not resolved. This CDR3 is built from 13 residues. CDR1 and CDR2 from the germline V gene are SGHTA and FQGNSA. Trimming took off 5 bases at V and 8 bases at J, with 13 bases between the two ends. The DNA of the CDR3 is TGTGCCAGCAGCCTAGAACAGAGGTATGAGCAGTTCTTC. Its protein product is CASSLEQRYEQFF.

This clonotype appeared a few times. The chain uses TRBV5-1 and TRBJ2-1, with 8 bases identical to TRBD2. The CDR3 runs 15 residues. The ends lost 2 bases at V and 10 bases at J; junction bases unmatched: 11. From germline, CDR1 is SGHRS and CDR2 YFSETQ. The CDR3 is CASSFTSGAPPEQFF. Written as DNA, the CDR3 is TGCGCCAGCAGCTTCACTAGCGGAGCGCCCCCCGAGCAGTTCTTC.

The rearrangement links TRBV29-1 to TRBJ1-2, with D perhaps matching TRBD1 (6 bases). Trimming stripped 7 bases from V and 4 bases from J, with 22 bases between. Germline V gene sequence: CDR1 SQVTM, CDR2 ANQGSEA. The CDR3 length is 15 residues. CDR3 residues: CSAPRGAGDSYGYTF. CDR3 coding DNA: TGCAGCGCACCAAGAGGGGCAGGGGACTCCTATGGCTACACCTTC.

Only a few counts were recorded for this clonotype. The chain has TRBV12-3 or TRBV12-4 and TRBJ2-2, with 7 nucleotides matching TRBD1. Unmatched junction bases numbered 4, after V lost 1 base and J lost 5 bases. This CDR3 spans 15 amino acids. CDR3 DNA: TGTGCCAGCAGTTTAGGACAGGGACATACCGGGGAGCTGTTTTTT. Translating it yields CASSLGQGHTGELFF.

This clonotype was counted ten times or more. This sequence joins TRBV28 and TRBJ1-2; D possibly corresponds to TRBD1 (5 bases). Germline V lookup: CDR1 MDHEN, CDR2 SYDVKM. Trimming left V 7 bases short and J 4 bases short, with 16 bases between. This CDR3 has 14 residues. CDR3 DNA: TGTGCCAGCACCTCTCAGGGAGGACTCTATGGCTACACCTTC. It is translated as CASTSQGGLYGYTF.

This clonotype was detected ten times or more. The J gene is TRBJ1-1, the V gene TRBV7-2; perhaps TRBD1 as D (6 bases). The V gene's germline CDR1 is SGHTA and CDR2 FQGNSA. Trimming stripped 2 bases from V and 10 bases from J, with 11 bases between. This CDR3 contains 12 residues. CDR3 in DNA: TGTGCCAGCAGCTTACGGGCAGGGGCAGCTTTCTTT. It is translated as CASSLRAGAAFF.

The sample holds many counts of this clonotype. The J gene is TRBJ2-3, the V gene TRBV7-2; 10 bases match TRBD1. The CDR3 runs 17 residues. CDR1 and CDR2 from the germline V gene are SGHTA and FQGNSA. V shed 5 bases and J 2 bases; nucleotides not matched to a gene: 10. Here the CDR3 DNA reads TGTGCCAGCAGCGACACCGGGACAGGGGCTTCCACAGATACGCAGTATTTT. Protein: CASSDTGTGASTDTQYF.

Ten or more counts support this clonotype. This chain connects TRBV7-9 to TRBJ2-1; TRBD1 matches at 9 bases. The CDR3 extends over 15 amino acids. V dropped 3 bases and J dropped 2; count of bases not matched to a gene: 2. The germline V gene encodes CDR1 SEHNR and CDR2 FQNEAQ (reference sequence). The chain's CDR3 is CASSFGTGPYNEQFF. CDR3 in DNA: TGTGCCAGCAGCTTCGGGACAGGGCCCTACAATGAGCAGTTCTTC.